Shown below are 20 T cell receptor beta chains from a single sample sequenced in a study of tumor-infiltrating lymphocytes in oesophageal squamous cell carcinoma (dated by TCRdb to 2016 to 2017). Library preparation was by PCR. Reads for this sample came from an Illumina HiSeq 2000. Clones were called with MiXCR by TCRdb after fastp trimmed the public reads at Q25, and only in-frame beta chains were retained. Entries are consolidated by CDR3 protein sequence, retaining the most common genes and DNA. The sample profile shows tens of thousands of distinct CDR3 sequences; around 40% of them were found once. The ten largest make up about 25% of the sample. The material sequenced was esophageal tumor tissue. These receptors originate from a male donor with esophageal squamous cell carcinoma.

This clonotype was seen many times. A much more abundant neighbour one base away suggests this may be a read error. The chain is built from TRBV7-2 and TRBJ2-7; TRBD1 matches 7 bases. V was pared by 1 base and J by 7 bases, with 10 bases of the junction left unmatched. The germline gives CDR1 SGHTA, CDR2 FQGNSA. The CDR3 consists of 15 residues. The CDR3 is CASSLGGQTYNEQYF. CDR3 nucleotide sequence: TGTGCCAGCAGCTTAGGGGGACAGACCTACAATGAGCAGTACTTC.

This clonotype was recorded many times. V gene TRBV5-6 combines with J gene TRBJ2-7, with TRBD2 identical over 13 bases. The CDR3 runs 17 residues. In germline, CDR1 is SGHDT, CDR2 YYEEEE. J was trimmed by 5 bases and V by 1 base; bases with no gene match: 9. CDR3: CASSLTSGGALGDEQYF. The CDR3 DNA follows: TGTGCCAGCAGCTTGACTAGCGGGGGGGCTTTGGGCGACGAGCAGTACTTC. Full variable domain (outside the CDR3, taken from reference TRBV5-6 and TRBJ2-7): DAGVTQSPTHLIKTRGQQVTLRCSPKSGHDTVSWYQQALGQGPQFIFQYYEEEERQRGNFPDRFSGHQFPNYSSELNVNALLLGDSALYLCASSLTSGGALGDEQYFGPGTRLTVT.

To note about this clonotype: One base away lies a much larger clone, so this may be a sequencing read error. The rearrangement joins TRBV5-1 to TRBJ2-5, with TRBD2 identical over 7 bases. Germline values: CDR1 SGHRS, CDR2 YFSETQ. CDR3 length equals 16 residues. With V trimmed by 0 bases and J by 11 bases, 16 bases remained unmatched. The DNA of the CDR3 is TGCGCCAGCAGCTTGGGCCCGGCCGGGGGGAGGGATGAGCAGTACTTC. Encoded protein: CASSLGPAGGRDEQYF.

This chain links TRBV4-1 with TRBJ2-7; D is uncertain. Matching the DNA end better, TRBJ1-2 makes the J call doubtful. The CDR3 length is 15 residues. Germline CDR1 is MGHRA and CDR2 is YSYEKL. The CDR3 DNA reads as TGCGCCAGCAGCCAAGAACGCGGTAGTAATCGTGGCTACACCTTC. Amino acids: CASSQERGSNRGYTF.

This clonotype is medium-sized in the sample. V is TRBV7-3 and J is TRBJ2-1, with 8 nucleotides matching TRBD1. V lost 3 bases and J lost 7; bases outside the gene matches: 2. The V gene's germline CDR1 is SGHTA and CDR2 FQGTGA. The CDR3 has 13 residues. The CDR3 bases are TGTGCCAGCAGCTTGCAGGGGGCGAATGAGCAGTTCTTC. As protein: CASSLQGANEQFF.

Of note for this clonotype: Without the conserved terminal phenylalanine or tryptophan, this CDR3 likely stems from a read error. The DNA is left out, because the CDR3 cannot be placed on it with certainty; the CDR3 is given as TCRdb lists it. The rearrangement uses TRBV7-2 and TRBJ2-7; the table names TRBD1, a call not compared with the DNA. The CDR3 length equals 17 residues, ends included. From germline, CDR1 is SGHTA and CDR2 FQGNSA. CDR3: CASSLDTGWVYGYTFGS.

This clonotype was observed many times. The chain recombines TRBV5-4 with TRBJ2-7; D might be TRBD2 (6 bases). Germline V gives CDR1 SGHNT, CDR2 YYREEE (reference sequence). This CDR3 is built from 14 residues. Trimming took off 2 bases at V and 0 bases at J, with 9 bases between the two ends. The CDR3 DNA sequence: TGTGCCAGCAGCTTCGGGGGAAGCTCCTACGAGCAGTACTTC. This gives the protein CASSFGGSSYEQYF.

The table lists this clonotype with a few counts. The genes are TRBV7-2 and TRBJ2-1; D might be TRBD2 (7 bases). V was pared by 4 bases and J by 4 bases, with 14 bases between. Looked up from germline, CDR1 is SGHTA and CDR2 is FQGNSA. This CDR3 is built from 15 residues. CDR3 DNA: TGTGCCAGCAGCTCCTGGAAGGGGGGGTACAATGAGCAGTTCTTC. Translating it yields CASSSWKGGYNEQFF.

This chain links TRBV7-4 with TRBJ2-4; D is perhaps TRBD1 or TRBD2 (5 bases each). The last part of the DNA fits TRBJ2-1 better; the J call may be wrong. The CDR3 totals 11 residues. From germline, CDR1 is SGHVT and CDR2 SQSDAQ. The CDR3 loop reads CASSPGGTQFF. In DNA form, the CDR3 reads TGTGCCAGCAGCCCTGGTGGGACCCAGTTCTTC.

There are a few counts of this clonotype. The chain joins TRBV2 to TRBJ1-5, with TRBD1 matching over 10 bases. There are 15 residues in the CDR3. Per germline, CDR1 SNHLY and CDR2 FYNNEI. Germline trimming cut 4 bases from V and 6 bases from J; bases unmatched to any gene: 6. Here the CDR3 reads CASSGQGARRQPQHF. CDR3 bases: TGTGCCAGCAGTGGACAGGGGGCCAGGCGTCAGCCCCAGCATTTT.

This chain connects TRBV7-4 to TRBJ1-1; D is possibly TRBD1 (6 bases). Germline CDR1 reads SGHVT; CDR2 reads SQSDAQ. This CDR3 comprises 14 residues. V lost 5 bases and J 7 bases, leaving 17 bases between the germline ends. CDR3 coding DNA: TGTGCCAGCAGCCCCTTAGGGGGGCTCGGTGAAGCTTTCTTT. It encodes CASSPLGGLGEAFF.

This clonotype came up many times. The chain combines TRBV28 with TRBJ1-5; a weak D match, TRBD1 (5 bases). The germline V gene has CDR1 MDHEN and CDR2 SYDVKM. The CDR3 covers 15 residues. Trimming shortened V by 6 bases and J by 2 bases, and 14 bases separated the two germline ends. CDR3 coding DNA: TGTGCCAGCAGCCTAAGGTGGGGCTGCAATCAGCCCCAGCATTTT. It translates to CASSLRWGCNQPQHF.

This clonotype was observed a few times. This may arise from a read error, as a much more abundant clone is one base away. The V gene is TRBV5-1, the J gene TRBJ2-5, with D possibly TRBD2 on 6 matching bases. V was shortened by 0 bases and J by 11 bases, with 14 bases between the two germline ends. From germline, CDR1 is SGHRS and CDR2 YFSETQ. The CDR3 loop spans 13 amino acids. In DNA form, the CDR3 reads TGCGCCAGCAGCTTGGCGTCTAGCGATGAGCAGTACTTC. Its protein product is CASSLASSDEQYF.

This chain links TRBV4-3 with TRBJ2-2; TRBD1 is a possible D gene (6 bases). The CDR3 spans 18 residues. V was cut by 1 base and J by 7 bases, with 22 bases left in between. From germline, CDR1 is LGHNA and CDR2 YSLEER. This CDR3 reads CASSQAGEGHRFVGELFF. Here the CDR3 DNA reads TGCGCCAGCAGCCAAGCAGGAGAGGGACACCGGTTTGTCGGGGAGCTGTTTTTT.

This clonotype was seen ten or more times. V gene TRBV5-4 combines with J gene TRBJ2-5; 9 nucleotides line up with TRBD2. Looked up from germline, CDR1 is SGHNT and CDR2 is YYREEE (reference sequence). The CDR3 extends over 15 amino acids. The ends lost 4 bases at V and 11 bases at J; junction bases unmatched: 15. The CDR3 reads CASSPGLANYNEQYF. The CDR3 nucleotides are TGTGCCAGCAGCCCCGGACTAGCGAACTACAATGAGCAGTACTTC.

With regard to this clonotype: Since the CDR3 does not end with the conserved phenylalanine or tryptophan, this likely comes from a read error. The limits of the CDR3 on the DNA are not certain, so only TCRdb's listed CDR3 is given. This chain uses TRBV7-2 with TRBJ2-7; the table names TRBD1, a call not compared with the DNA. A total of 17 residues make up the CDR3, ends included. Germline V gene data show CDR1 as SGHTA and CDR2 as FQGNSA. The chain's CDR3 is CASSLGLLGKNIQYFGA.

This sequence joins TRBV6-1 and TRBJ2-7; TRBD1 aligns across 11 bases. The germline CDR1 and CDR2 sequences are MNHNS and SASEGT. This CDR3 region has 14 residues. The V segment lost 8 bases and the J segment 2 bases; nucleotides outside the gene matches: 5. Here the CDR3 DNA reads TGTGCCAGCTCTCGGGACAGGGGGACCTACGAGCAGTACTTC. Protein sequence: CASSRDRGTYEQYF.

This clonotype was counted many times. The CDR3 here is CASSLVANYGYTF. CDR3 DNA: TGTGCCAGCAGCCTGGTAGCCAACTATGGCTACACCTTC. The chain employs TRBV28 and TRBJ1-2; no clear D. Deletions cut 6 bases from V and 2 bases from J, with 10 bases between. The CDR3 totals 13 residues. The V gene's germline CDR1 is MDHEN and CDR2 SYDVKM.

Sample share makes this clonotype medium-sized. Sequence at one end of the junction differs from germline and may be a read error. Written as DNA, the CDR3 is TGTGCCAGCAGCTTCGAAAGTTCGGGGGCTTTCTTC. This translates into CASSFESSGAFF. The V call is TRBV7-9, the J call TRBJ2-4, with D possibly called TRBD1 or TRBD2 (6 bases each). CDR3 length: 12 amino acids. Germline V lookup: CDR1 SEHNR, CDR2 FQNEAQ (reference sequence). Full variable domain (missing parts from reference TRBV7-9 and TRBJ2-4): DTGVSQNPRHKITKRGQNVTFRCDPISEHNRLYWYRQTLGQGPEFLTYFQNEAQLEKSRLLSDRFSAERPKGSFSTLEIQRTEQGDSAMYLCASSFESSGAFFGAGTRLSVL.

This clonotype came up many times. Since the CDR3 does not end with the conserved phenylalanine or tryptophan, this likely comes from a read error. The DNA is left out, because the CDR3 cannot be placed on it with certainty; the CDR3 is given as TCRdb lists it. V and J are TRBV7-9 and TRBJ2-1; the tabulated D call, TRBD1, remains unverified against the DNA. CDR1 and CDR2 (germline): SEHNR, FQNEAQ (reference sequence). Including both end residues, the CDR3 is 8 amino acids long. CDR3 protein: CASSLGGL.